What follows are 7 T cell receptor beta chains derived from one specimen sequenced in a study of T cell responses to AZD1222 COVID-19 vaccine. Clones were read by immunoSEQ multiplex PCR, and TCRdb kept only the in-frame ones, dropping some. Among approximately 130,000 clones listed, about 79% were seen once. The sample in question was peripheral blood, obtained 28 days after the second AZD1222 dose. All receptors come from an adult who received the AZD1222 COVID-19 vaccine.

This clone has a handful of counts. At one of its ends the junction is not consistent with the germline gene, which may arise from a read error. This rearrangement joins TRBV7-7 to TRBJ2-5; TRBD2 aligns across 10 bases. From germline, CDR1 is SSHAT and CDR2 FNYEAQ (reference sequence). This CDR3 contains 18 residues. CDR3 residues: CASSNPGTSAAHQETQYF. As DNA, the CDR3 is TGTGCTAGCAGTAATCCCGGGACTAGCGCGGCCCACCAAGAGACCCAGTACTTC.

This clone was counted once. The same CDR3 is also encoded by other DNA sequences in this sample. The chain is built from TRBV5-6 and TRBJ1-4; D not resolved. Between the trimmed V and J ends, which lost 1 base and 8 bases, there was a span of 6 bases. This CDR3 region has 12 residues. Per the germline V gene, CDR1 is SGHDT and CDR2 is YYEEEE. As DNA, the CDR3 is TGTGCCAGCAGCTTGTTTTCCGAAAAACTGTTTTTT. It is translated as CASSLFSEKLFF.

There are a few counts of this clone. The chain uses TRBV7-2 and TRBJ2-3, with 9 nucleotides matching TRBD2. Germline trimming cut 6 bases from V and 5 bases from J; bases unmatched to any gene: 9. Germline V gene sequence: CDR1 SGHTA, CDR2 FQGNSA. CDR3 length: 15 amino acids. Here the CDR3 reads CASRSRAGGKDTQYF. The CDR3 DNA reads TGTGCCAGCAGATCCAGAGCGGGGGGCAAAGATACGCAGTATTTT.

The chain uses TRBV5-1 and TRBJ1-1; D is uncertain. Deletions cut 6 bases from V and 1 base from J, with 10 bases between. Germline V lookup: CDR1 SGHRS, CDR2 YFSETQ. This CDR3 has 13 amino acids. Written as DNA, the CDR3 is TGCGCCAGCAATGCGAACCAGAACACTGAAGCTTTCTTT. The encoded protein is CASNANQNTEAFF.

V is TRBV28 and J is TRBJ1-5; 8 bases fit TRBD1. The V and J ends lost 6 bases and 13 bases, in that order; junction bases with no gene match: 14. The CDR3 is 14 residues long. CDR1 and CDR2 from the germline V gene are MDHEN and SYDVKM. CDR3: CASRGTGGHPTQHF. As DNA, the CDR3 is TGTGCCAGCAGGGGGACAGGTGGTCATCCCACTCAGCATTTT.

This clone was seen only once. The gene calls are TRBV7-8 and TRBJ1-5, with D possibly TRBD1 on 6 matching bases. V was pared by 5 bases and J by 10 bases, with 24 bases between. This CDR3 has 16 residues. The germline V gene encodes CDR1 SGHVS and CDR2 FQNEAQ. The CDR3 coding sequence is TGTGCCAGCAGCACTAACCCGACAGGCCGGAATGAACCCCAGCATTTT. The encoded protein is CASSTNPTGRNEPQHF.

The gene calls are TRBV6-5 and TRBJ1-2; D remains unclear. This CDR3 comprises 14 residues. Germline V CDR1 and CDR2: MNHEY, SVGAGI. Trimming removed 0 bases at V and 12 bases at J, with 17 bases between. This chain's CDR3 is CASSYSFGSQINTF. DNA for the CDR3: TGTGCCAGCAGTTACTCGTTCGGATCACAGATCAACACCTTC.